This T cell receptor beta chain was retrieved from a study of blood T cell repertoires in COVID-19. Germline V gene data show CDR1 as MNHNY and CDR2 as SVGAGI (reference sequence). The CDR3 consists of 16 residues. The V segment lost 7 bases and the J segment 3 bases; nucleotides outside the gene matches: 13. Original processing notes: Estimates of nucleated cell counts were drawn from the amplification of reference gene primers. Measured with immunoSEQ multiplex PCR; TCRdb has only the in-frame clones, and not every one. V and J calls plus clone size are reproduced from that table; the DNA served to infer D and trimming. The table records under 200,000 clones, around 80% of them present only once. Enrolled through a virtual design, the participants were between roughly 18 and 90 years of age and came from roughly 22 US areas.

This TCR was sampled from a man aged 50-60 years who had recovered from COVID-19. The J gene is TRBJ1-2, the V gene TRBV6-6; TRBD1 agrees at 8 bases. Sequencing used PBMCs or T cells enriched from blood (not recorded which). The CDR3 loop is CASKGTVGTGHYGYTF. The CDR3 DNA sequence: TGTGCCAGCAAGGGGACAGTAGGGACAGGCCACTATGGCTACACCTTC.